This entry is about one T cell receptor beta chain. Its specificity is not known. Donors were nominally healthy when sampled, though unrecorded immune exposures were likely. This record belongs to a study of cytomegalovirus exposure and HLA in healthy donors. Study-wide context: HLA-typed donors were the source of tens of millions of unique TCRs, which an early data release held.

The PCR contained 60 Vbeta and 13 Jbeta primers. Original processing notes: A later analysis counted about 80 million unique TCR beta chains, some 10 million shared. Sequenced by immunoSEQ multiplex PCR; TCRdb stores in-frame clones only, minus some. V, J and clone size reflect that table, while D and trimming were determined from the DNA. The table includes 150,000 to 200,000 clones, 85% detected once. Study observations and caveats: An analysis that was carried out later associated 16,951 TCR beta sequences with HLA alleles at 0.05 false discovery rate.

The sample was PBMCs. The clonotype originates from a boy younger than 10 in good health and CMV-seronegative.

The CDR3 protein is CASSAGVSGNTIYF. CDR3 DNA: TGTGCCAGCAGTGCAGGGGTCTCTGGAAACACCATATATTTT. The rearrangement joins TRBV6-1 to TRBJ1-3, with D maybe TRBD1 (6 bases). The CDR3 loop spans 14 amino acids. Germline assignment: CDR1 MNHNS and CDR2 SASEGT. The V gene lost 4 bases and the J gene lost 0 bases, with 7 bases spanning the gap.